This TCR beta chain was recovered during a study of Tregs in tolerant kidney transplant recipients. The CDR3 loop spans 13 amino acids. V lost 2 bases, J lost 11 bases, and 18 bases lay in between. Germline V gives CDR1 SQVTM, CDR2 ANQGSEA. Produced via immunoSEQ multiplex PCR; TCRdb's table is partial and in-frame only. The sample gives approximately 99,000 clones, around 89% of which show up once; 0.3% to 0.4% is in the top ten. On this clone itself: Its cognate antigen is unknown.

Thawed PBMCs were FACS-sorted into unstimulated CD4+CD25+CD127- regulatory T cells, CD4+CD25- non-regulatory cells, CD4 and CD8 cells. Study observations and caveats: The most relevant donor-specific Treg TCRbeta repertoire apparently came from expansion with activated donor B cells. The small number of patients limits these findings pending further validation. Tolerant patients' donor-specific Tregs expanded beyond overall Tregs, suggesting antigen-driven growth.

This clonotype was sampled from a human donor who received a combined kidney and bone marrow transplant. The chain couples TRBV29-1 to TRBJ1-1; perhaps TRBD1 as D (5 bases). The starting material was CD4+ T cells from blood, obtained before the transplant. The CDR3 sequence is CSVEWGQGTSAFF. The CDR3 nucleotides read TGCAGCGTTGAATGGGGCCAGGGTACGTCGGCTTTCTTT. The whole variable domain, filled in from reference TRBV29-1 and TRBJ1-1, reads SAVISQKPSRDICQRGTSLTIQCQVDSQVTMMFWYRQQPGQSLTLIATANQGSEATYESGFVIDKFPISRPNLTFSTLTVSNMSPEDSSIYLCSVEWGQGTSAFFGQGTRLTVV.